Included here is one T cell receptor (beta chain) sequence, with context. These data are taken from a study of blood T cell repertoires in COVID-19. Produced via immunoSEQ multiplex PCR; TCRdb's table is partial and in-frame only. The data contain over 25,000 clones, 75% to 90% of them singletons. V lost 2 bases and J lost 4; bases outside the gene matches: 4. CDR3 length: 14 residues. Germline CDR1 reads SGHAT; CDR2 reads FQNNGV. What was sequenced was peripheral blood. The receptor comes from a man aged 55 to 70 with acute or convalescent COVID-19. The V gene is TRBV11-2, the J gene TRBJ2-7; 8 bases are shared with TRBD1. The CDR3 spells CASSLRQGSYEQYF. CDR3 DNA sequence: TGTGCCAGCAGCTTAAGACAGGGGTCTTACGAGCAGTACTTC.